This T cell receptor (beta chain) emerged from a study of technical replicates of blood from a handful of donors. This clone was counted once. Here immunoSEQ multiplex PCR was the method, and the copy in TCRdb shows in-frame clones only, minus some. Of tens of thousands of clones in the sample, approximately 95% are singletons; the top ten hold 0.2% to 0.3%. The CDR3 has 16 amino acids. In germline, CDR1 is LNHDA, CDR2 SQIVND (reference sequence). V lost 3 bases, J lost 0 bases, and 7 bases stayed unmatched. The sample consisted of T cells isolated from PBMCs. The rearrangement links TRBV19 to TRBJ2-5; 7 bases agree with TRBD1. The origin of this receptor is a human donor in good health. The CDR3 coding sequence is TGTGCCAGTAGTATGACAGGGACAGCGTACCAAGAGACCCAGTACTTC. Translating it yields CASSMTGTAYQETQYF.